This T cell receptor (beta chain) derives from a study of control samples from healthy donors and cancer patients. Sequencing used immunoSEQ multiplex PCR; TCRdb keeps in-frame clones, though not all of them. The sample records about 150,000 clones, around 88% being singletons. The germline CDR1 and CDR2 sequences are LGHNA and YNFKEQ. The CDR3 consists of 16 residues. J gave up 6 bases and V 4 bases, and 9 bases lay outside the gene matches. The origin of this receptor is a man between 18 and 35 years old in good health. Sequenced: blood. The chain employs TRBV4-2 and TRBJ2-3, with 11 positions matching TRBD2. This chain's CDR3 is CASSRLAGTPGDTQYF. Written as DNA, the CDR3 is TGTGCCAGCAGCCGACTAGCGGGGACACCGGGGGATACGCAGTATTTT.